These 10 T cell receptor beta chains came from one sample sequenced in a study of radiation and T cells in renal cell carcinoma. Time point here: blood 4 weeks post-SBRT, at nephrectomy. Stated treatment: 15 Gy SBRT to primary tumor, nephrectomy 4 weeks later. The table came from immunoSEQ multiplex PCR; TCRdb's copy has only in-frame clones and leaves some out. This sample carries fewer than 200,000 clones, about 87% of them seen once, and the ten largest clones take about 11%. The sample in question was blood, obtained from a patient whose treatment included radiotherapy and nephrectomy. The receptor set was obtained from a woman between 50 and 59 years old with renal cell carcinoma.

The chain couples TRBV10-3 to TRBJ2-1; D tentatively fits TRBD1 or TRBD2 (5 bases each). The germline V gene encodes CDR1 ENHRY and CDR2 SYGVKD. This CDR3 is 16 amino acids long. The V end was cut by 0 bases, the J end by 2 bases, with 11 bases between. CDR3 sequence reads: CAISESIQGAYNEQFF. CDR3 nucleotide sequence: TGTGCCATCAGTGAGTCGATCCAGGGAGCCTACAATGAGCAGTTCTTC.

The CDR3 nucleotides read TGTGCCAGTATCTCGGGATACAATGAGCAGTTCTTC. Amino acid sequence: CASISGYNEQFF. This chain links TRBV19 with TRBJ2-1, with D possibly TRBD2 on 5 matching bases. The germline gives CDR1 LNHDA, CDR2 SQIVND (reference sequence). Between the trimmed V and J ends, which lost 7 bases and 4 bases, there was a span of 8 bases. The CDR3 runs 12 residues.

V usage is TRBV7-2 and J usage is TRBJ2-1; 15 bases are shared with TRBD2. Germline V gives CDR1 SGHTA, CDR2 FQGNSA. The trim removed 5 bases at V and 9 bases at J, leaving 8 bases unmatched. The CDR3 is 16 amino acids. CDR3 loop: CASSKRGLAGGPEQFF. CDR3 nucleotides: TGTGCCAGCAGCAAACGTGGACTAGCGGGGGGGCCTGAGCAGTTCTTC.

The chain carries TRBV7-9 and TRBJ2-4, with D possibly TRBD2 on 5 matching bases. The CDR3 covers 15 residues. The germline gives CDR1 SEHNR, CDR2 FQNEAQ (reference sequence). Between the trimmed V and J ends, which lost 5 bases and 0 bases, there was a span of 11 bases. CDR3 amino acids: CASSVLGVAKNIQYF. The CDR3 DNA is TGTGCCAGCAGCGTCCTCGGGGTAGCCAAAAACATTCAGTACTTC.

This chain connects TRBV7-9 to TRBJ1-2, with D hard to call. With 0 bases removed from V and 0 bases from J, the gap between germline ends came to 17 bases. Germline V gene lookup returns CDR1 SEHNR and CDR2 FQNEAQ (reference sequence). The CDR3 is made up of 18 amino acids. In DNA form, the CDR3 reads TGTGCCAGCAGCTTAGCCGCAGGTTGGAGAACCACTAACTATGGCTACACCTTC. Translating it yields CASSLAAGWRTTNYGYTF.

V usage is TRBV5-4 and J usage is TRBJ2-7; no definite D call. The CDR3 totals 15 residues. V was clipped by 0 bases and J by 0 bases, with 10 bases between them. CDR1 and CDR2 from the germline V gene are SGHNT and YYREEE (reference sequence). The CDR3 loop reads CASSLGGLDSYEQYF. In DNA form, the CDR3 reads TGTGCCAGCAGCTTGGGGGGTCTTGACTCCTACGAGCAGTACTTC.

The rearrangement uses TRBV18 and TRBJ2-5, with D hard to call. Trimming removed 0 bases from V and 1 base from J, with 6 bases in between. CDR1 and CDR2 (germline): KGHSH, LQKENI. There are 14 residues in the CDR3. This chain's CDR3 is CASSPPNFQETQYF. As DNA, the CDR3 is TGTGCCAGCTCACCACCGAACTTCCAAGAGACCCAGTACTTC. The complete variable domain, with remaining parts taken from reference TRBV18 and TRBJ2-5, reads NAGVMQNPRHLVRRRGQEARLRCSPMKGHSHVYWYRQLPEEGLKFMVYLQKENIIDESGMPKERFSAEFPKEGPSILRIQQVVRGDSAAYFCASSPPNFQETQYFGPGTRLLVL.

This clone was seen only once. The chain uses TRBV7-9 and TRBJ1-4, with D hard to call. V was shortened by 4 bases and J by 5 bases, with 23 bases between the two germline ends. CDR3 length: 18 residues. Germline CDR1 is SEHNR and CDR2 is FQNEAQ (reference sequence). The CDR3 is CASSSKGISTYINEKLFF. CDR3 nucleotide sequence: TGTGCCAGCAGCTCAAAAGGGATCAGCACTTATATCAATGAAAAACTGTTTTTT.

The chain employs TRBV5-6 and TRBJ1-2; D remains unclear. The ends were cut back, 1 base at V and 3 bases at J, with 4 bases in the middle. CDR1 is SGHDT and CDR2 is YYEEEE in the germline V gene. The CDR3 runs to 12 residues. DNA of the CDR3: TGTGCCAGCAGCTTGAAGGACTATGGCTACACCTTC. This translates into CASSLKDYGYTF.

The V call is TRBV19, the J call TRBJ1-6; D may be TRBD1 (5 bases). CDR3 length equals 14 residues. CDR1 is LNHDA and CDR2 is SQIVND in the germline V gene (reference sequence). The V end lost 3 bases, the J end lost 13 bases, and 16 bases lay between the germline ends. CDR3 DNA: TGTGCCAGTAGTATTGGCGGGAGTGGGGGGCCCCTCCACTTT. It is translated as CASSIGGSGGPLHF.